At least ten counts were recorded for the clone carrying this T cell receptor beta chain. Its antigen is not known. The record originates from a study of CD8 T cells in ankylosing spondylitis. Findings and caveats of the study: In peripheral blood, disease-linked CD8+ clones occurred at relatively low frequencies. Significant enrichment of disease-linked clones was reported in matched ankylosing spondylitis synovial fluid. Existing reports had already noted some motif variants in reactive arthritis synovial fluid and blood.

CDR1 is SGHRS, CDR2 YFSETQ, per germline. The CDR3 consists of 15 residues. Trimming cost V 4 bases and J 4 bases; bases outside gene matches: 5. Library preparation for TCR beta used quantitative 5'-RACE with molecular barcodes. In TCRdb, the 5' RACE reads were re-called with MiXCR into one record per CDR3 protein. The repertoire consists of 250,000 to 400,000 distinct CDR3 sequences, with 11% occurring once and the leading ten covering roughly 9%. The sequence was collected from a female donor with ankylosing spondylitis or in good health (not recorded which). The V and J genes are TRBV5-1 and TRBJ2-1, with 10 bases lining up with TRBD2. The sequencing sample was made of blood, either unsorted or a sorted T cell fraction (not recorded which). The CDR3 region is CASSTERGGYNEQFF. CDR3 nucleotide sequence: TGCGCCAGCAGCACCGAGCGGGGGGGGTACAATGAGCAGTTCTTC. Combining the CDR3 with reference TRBV5-1 and TRBJ2-1 gives the whole variable domain KAGVTQTPRYLIKTRGQQVTLSCSPISGHRSVSWYQQTPGQGLQFLFEYFSETQRNKGNFPGRFSGRQFSNSRSEMNVSTLELGDSALYLCASSTERGGYNEQFFGPGTRLTVL.